Detailed here is one T cell receptor beta chain. This clone was picked up a small number of times. It has no known antigen specificity. The input lacks base qualities; no much larger clone sits a single base away. As encoded in the germline V gene, CDR1 is SGHDT while CDR2 is YYEEEE. The CDR3 has 12 amino acids, counting the end cysteine and phenylalanine. Only the CDR3 DNA stays, 36 bases, in frame from base 1. V lost 4 bases and J lost 5 bases; the stretch between them is 9 bases long. The cohort was made up of 666 healthy bone marrow donors. All cohort members were sampled while nominally healthy, although unrecorded immune exposures were likely present. The donor tested CMV seropositive, placing the donor among the 289 seropositive members of the cohort. A peripheral blood sample was provided by each donor, and peripheral blood mononuclear cells were used for TCR beta sequencing. The Qiagen DNeasy Blood Extraction Kit was used to extract genomic DNA from the blood cell samples.

The data originate from a study of cytomegalovirus exposure and HLA in healthy donors (dated by TCRdb to about 2017). Study-wide context: According to an earlier analysis of several hundred of the donors, about 179 million T cells yielded roughly 100 million unique TCR beta sequences and about 300 Gb of sequence data. The study aimed to test whether signatures of past pathogen exposure could be identified by cataloging public T cell receptors. All discovery cohort repertoires had been generated using a single sequencing platform. In a later analysis, previously published TCR beta repertoires from about 640 donors were re-analyzed and high-resolution HLA genotyping was added so that TCR occurrence patterns could be studied. Across some 400 genotyped donors of the cohort, an average of approximately 220,000 unique TCR beta nucleotide sequences per donor were sequenced, and approximately 19% of those sequences were non-productive. The number of donors typed differed by locus, with about 629-630 for A, B, C, DRB1 and DQB1, more than 500 for DQA1, about 610 for DPA1, and 472 for DPB1. High-throughput TCR immunosequencing, statistical association of individual TCRs with disease status, and machine learning were combined to predict cytomegalovirus infection status. Of the roughly 400 genotyped donors, 81% fell in the genetic ancestry cluster associated with self-reported Caucasian donors. A later genetic analysis took genome-wide SNP genotypes for about 55% of the 666 donors and used that subset as a discovery cohort. The study used immunosequencing to profile the T cell repertoires of about 670 subjects and linked those repertoires to cytomegalovirus serostatus. The later analysis used no new phenotypic data to find candidate immune exposures, relying instead on TCR beta sequences and their occurrence across donors. Roughly five DR-DQ haplotypes were treated as single units for association and clustering because of strong linkage in the cohort. An earlier analysis of around 580 of the donors used high-throughput TCR beta sequencing to judge whether each TCR beta V gene segment behaved as functional or pseudogenic. Donor age, sex, ethnicity and CMV serostatus were compiled together with the repertoire data. A separate validation cohort of over a hundred different subjects was used in addition to the roughly 700-subject first cohort. HLA typing included class I and class II loci at four-digit resolution. An early release covering more than 500 HLA-typed donors comprised approximately 300 gigabases of sequencing data and 65 million to 100 million unique TCR sequences. The study at large found these results: In a later analysis, around 17,000 TCR beta sequences were associated with specific HLA alleles at a false discovery rate of 0.05. The earlier analysis of some 540 of the donors excluded approximately 15 rarely observed V segments, including chromosome 9 orphons, because counts were too low. In a later analysis, TCR association rates were found to vary across HLA loci, with the most associated TCRs seen for DRB1 alleles and the fewest for HLA-C alleles. Across donors, most TCR sequences were observed very rarely, whereas some public TCRs were present in many individuals. Several of the top co-occurrence clusters appeared to be linked to parvovirus B19, influenza, CMV and Epstein-Barr virus, according to a later analysis. Strong co-occurrence of HLA alleles, especially DR and DQ, made assigning TCR associations to individual alleles difficult. In a later analysis, HLA-associated TCR beta chains showed more clonal expansion and lower generation probabilities than non-associated chains that were equally common. In a later genetic analysis, fewer N-insertions in productive TCRs were reported among donors in an Asian-associated ancestry cluster than the roughly 700-donor mean. Roughly uniform sequencing depth across donors was assumed in presence/absence analyses, although this assumption may not hold. Because HLA typing was missing for some donors at each locus, association tests included only the typed subset. V-gene and J-gene trimming of TCR beta chains was associated with a missense DCLRE1C variant in a later genetic analysis, and the association was replicated in an independent cohort. Some IMGT-functional V segments, including TRBV6-2 and TRBV6-3, could not be distinguished by the 87-base-pair reads and were therefore excluded. Correlated functional status among segregating V segments might reflect linkage disequilibrium, but an unknown experimental factor could not be ruled out. Cytomegalovirus status was reported to be diagnosed by the classifier with high specificity and sensitivity in both the original and validation cohorts. According to the authors, the approach could potentially be generalized to other disease states and immunological phenotypes. A total of fewer than 200 TCR beta chains were listed by the study as associated with cytomegalovirus. A further reported finding was that TCR beta sequences accurately predicted the HLA-A and HLA-B alleles for most subjects in the first cohort. A cluster of highly shared sequence variants was judged likely to be a technical artifact of the sequencing pipeline. Broadly in line with IMGT annotations, most TCR beta V segments showed up in productive rearrangements about 87% or about 30% of the time in an earlier analysis of a few hundred of the donors. In a later analysis, most CMV-associated TCR beta chains were found to appear HLA-restricted, with HLA associations seemingly driven largely by CMV exposure. CMV serostatus was the only immune exposure information available for the cohort. The cohort was sequenced for TCR beta chains only, and without alpha or paired-chain data the features that could be detected were limited. A few of the identified cytomegalovirus-associated TCR beta chains were confirmed in vitro to be specific for cytomegalovirus antigens.

To prepare the library, the immunoSEQ multiplex PCR assay was applied. For the multiplex PCR, a mixture combining 60 forward primers for TCR Vbeta segments and 13 reverse primers for TCR Jbeta segments was used. A multiplex PCR assay on genomic DNA amplified the CDR3 region of rearranged TCR beta genes. The Illumina HiSeq System was used to sequence the amplified TCR beta libraries as 87-base-pair reads. Concerning the study's data processing: Across the 500 to 700 repertoires, a later analysis counted about 81 million unique TCR beta chains, roughly 11 million of which were shared by at least two donors. Raw reads were error-corrected and collapsed into unique sequences with a nearest-neighbor algorithm that merged closely related sequences to remove PCR and sequencing errors. To assign V, D and J gene segments, CDR3 sequences were aligned to IMGT reference sequences. For a sequence to be retained, at least a six-nucleotide match to both a V gene segment and a J gene segment was required. Rearrangements were called productive when the CDR3 lacked stop codons and stayed in frame with V and J; all others were non-productive. CDR3 was defined according to IMGT convention as the region running from the second conserved V-encoded cysteine to the conserved J-encoded phenylalanine. The earlier analysis of some 540 of the donors excluded any sequence lacking an unambiguous match to a single V gene segment. An earlier analysis of fewer than 750 of the donors called V segments functional above 56.7% productive rearrangements and segregating when the between-donor standard deviation exceeded 5%. A statistical classification framework was built to diagnose cytomegalovirus status from the catalog of TCR beta chain sequences. V and J gene assignment, in a later analysis, came from comparing TCR nucleotide sequences with IMGT/GENE-DB human TR gene sequences. The TCRdist pipeline was used in a later analysis to assign CDR3 sequences and most-parsimonious VDJ recombination scenarios. In a later analysis, each TCR beta chain was defined by its CDR3 amino acid sequence together with its V-gene family, and reads lacking a unique V-gene family were excluded. In a later analysis, a few hundred highly shared, low-generation-probability nucleotide sequences were removed to address suspected cross-contamination and a sequencing artifact. For each public chain, a later analysis derived a clonal expansion index from normalized ranks of inferred template counts within each repertoire. In a later analysis, generation probabilities were computed using a VDJ recombination model fitted to out-of-frame rearrangements, and the results were checked against IGoR. In a later analysis, TCR-TCR, TCR-HLA and TCR-CMV co-occurrence was scored with hypergeometric tests, and a repertoire-size bias correction was applied to TCR pairs. To estimate false discovery rates, a later analysis permuted the HLA or CMV assignments 20 times. In a later analysis, co-occurring TCRs were grouped with DBSCAN, and TCRdist sequence similarity was added when clustering was performed within HLA-allele-positive subsets. For co-occurrence clustering, repertoires with fewer than 30,000 or more than 120,000 public chains were excluded, along with several repertoires with anomalous nucleotide sharing. TCRdb stores this immuneACCESS table with in-frame sequences only. Part of the clones is absent; in the studies checked, under half of the shortfall reflects unresolved V genes, and no reason is known for the rest. V and J calls and clone size are copied from that table; D and trimming were computed from the DNA. The sample includes around 91,000 clones, with over 75% observed a single time. The top ten clones comprise nearly 2.5% of the sample.

The TCR comes from a male donor in good health and CMV-seropositive. Sequencing used PBMCs. The sequence joins TRBV5-6 to TRBJ2-5, and perhaps TRBD2 as D gene, on 7 matching bases. The CDR3 has the sequence CASSRGGETQYF. The bases are TGTGCCAGCAGCAGGGGGGGGGAGACCCAGTACTTC.